This TCR beta chain was captured in a study of T cell repertoires in cytomegalovirus infection. At the level of the study: HLA-C-restricted CMV epitopes, recently identified, and well-studied HLA-B-restricted ones were used by the study. Public signatures in TCR beta pointed to CMV infection and matching HLA type.

The study's findings and limits: Identification of carriers of CMV plus the relevant HLA was performed using cumulative public TCR beta family frequency.

As regards this clonotype: Its antigen is not known.

TCRdb processed the reads anew with MiXCR; each CDR3 protein has one entry. The data show a few hundred thousand distinct CDR3 sequences, roughly 43% seen once. The origin of this receptor is a human donor in good health (CMV status not recorded). Some clones in this sample may be carry-over from other donors' samples. The sequenced sample was cultured PBMCs, obtained from culture after CMV antigen stimulation.

The CDR3 protein is CASSFGRNNEQFF. The CDR3 region has the DNA TGTGCCAGCAGTTTTGGGCGTAACAATGAGCAGTTCTTC. The chain links TRBV12-3 or TRBV12-4 to TRBJ2-1; D ambiguous. Between the trimmed V and J ends, which lost 3 bases and 5 bases, there was a span of 8 bases. This CDR3 is 13 amino acids long.